This paragraph reports one T cell receptor beta chain. Constant-region reverse primers amplified full-length variable regions, followed by semi-nested Nested Universal Primer A PCR. TCRdb reprocessed the 5' RACE reads via MiXCR and lists one record per CDR3 protein. The data contain about 6,200 distinct CDR3 sequences, 59% of them singletons. With 2 bases removed from V and 6 bases from J, the gap between germline ends came to 8 bases. CDR3 size: 12 residues. Germline V CDR1 and CDR2: SNHLY, FYNNEI. CD4+CD45RO+CD25- cells were isolated as memory CD4+ T cells. Sequencing input: tumor-infiltrating memory CD4+ T cells sorted from the breast tumor. Subset of the sample: memory CD4+ T cells, CD4+CD45RO+CD25-. This clonotype was obtained from a female donor with breast cancer. V is TRBV2 and J is TRBJ2-7; D not resolved. The CDR3 is CASSEYRSEQYF. In DNA, the CDR3 is TGTGCCAGCAGTGAATACCGTTCCGAGCAGTACTTC. The full variable domain, its missing parts supplied by reference TRBV2 and TRBJ2-7, is EPEVTQTPSHQVTQMGQEVILRCVPISNHLYFYWYRQILGQKVEFLVSFYNNEISEKSEIFDDQFSVERPDGSNFTLKIRSTKLEDSAMYFCASSEYRSEQYFGPGTRLTVT.